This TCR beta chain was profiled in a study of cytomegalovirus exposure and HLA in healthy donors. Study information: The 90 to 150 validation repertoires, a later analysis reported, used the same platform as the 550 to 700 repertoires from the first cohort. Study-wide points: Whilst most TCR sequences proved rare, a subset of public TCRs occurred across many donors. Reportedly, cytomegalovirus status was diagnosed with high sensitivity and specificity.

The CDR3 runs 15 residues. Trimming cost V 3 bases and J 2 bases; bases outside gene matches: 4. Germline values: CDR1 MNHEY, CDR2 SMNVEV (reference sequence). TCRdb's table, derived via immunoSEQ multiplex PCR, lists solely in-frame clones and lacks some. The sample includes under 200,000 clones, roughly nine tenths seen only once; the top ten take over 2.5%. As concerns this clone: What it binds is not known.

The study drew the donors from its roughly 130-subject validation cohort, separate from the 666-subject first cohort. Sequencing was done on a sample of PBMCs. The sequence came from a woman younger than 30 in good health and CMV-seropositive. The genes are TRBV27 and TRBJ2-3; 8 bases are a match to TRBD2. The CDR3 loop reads CASSFAAGVTDTQYF. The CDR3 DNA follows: TGTGCCAGCAGTTTCGCAGCGGGAGTCACAGATACGCAGTATTTT.